The T cell receptor beta chain described here comes from a study of CD8 T cells in Susac syndrome. CD8+ and CD4+ T cells from blood underwent TCR beta sequencing, which was carried out in a high-throughput format. The CDR3 covers 13 residues. CDR1 and CDR2 (germline): SGHAT, FQNNGV. V was shortened by 2 bases and J by 6 bases, with 11 bases between the two germline ends. This clonotype was counted once. Its matching antigen is unknown. Study-wide results and limits: CD4+ T cell repertoires in Susac syndrome exhibited no evidence of clonal expansion.

After extraction with the RNeasy kit, roughly 0.5 to 1 ug of the RNA was reverse transcribed using random hexamers. Across 54 Vbeta and 13 Jbeta, TCR beta CDR3 was amplified with immunoSEQ multiplex PCR. TCRdb analysed the immunoSEQ multiplex PCR reads with MiXCR anew, one entry per CDR3 protein. The sample records 150,000 to 160,000 distinct CDR3 sequences, 95% being singletons. The genes are TRBV11-2 and TRBJ2-7, with no clear D. Sequencing was performed on CD4+ T cells from PBMCs. This receptor was identified in a human donor with Susac syndrome. CDR3 region: CASSLLQAGEQYF. CDR3 nucleotide sequence: TGTGCCAGCAGCTTACTCCAGGCCGGCGAGCAGTACTTC.